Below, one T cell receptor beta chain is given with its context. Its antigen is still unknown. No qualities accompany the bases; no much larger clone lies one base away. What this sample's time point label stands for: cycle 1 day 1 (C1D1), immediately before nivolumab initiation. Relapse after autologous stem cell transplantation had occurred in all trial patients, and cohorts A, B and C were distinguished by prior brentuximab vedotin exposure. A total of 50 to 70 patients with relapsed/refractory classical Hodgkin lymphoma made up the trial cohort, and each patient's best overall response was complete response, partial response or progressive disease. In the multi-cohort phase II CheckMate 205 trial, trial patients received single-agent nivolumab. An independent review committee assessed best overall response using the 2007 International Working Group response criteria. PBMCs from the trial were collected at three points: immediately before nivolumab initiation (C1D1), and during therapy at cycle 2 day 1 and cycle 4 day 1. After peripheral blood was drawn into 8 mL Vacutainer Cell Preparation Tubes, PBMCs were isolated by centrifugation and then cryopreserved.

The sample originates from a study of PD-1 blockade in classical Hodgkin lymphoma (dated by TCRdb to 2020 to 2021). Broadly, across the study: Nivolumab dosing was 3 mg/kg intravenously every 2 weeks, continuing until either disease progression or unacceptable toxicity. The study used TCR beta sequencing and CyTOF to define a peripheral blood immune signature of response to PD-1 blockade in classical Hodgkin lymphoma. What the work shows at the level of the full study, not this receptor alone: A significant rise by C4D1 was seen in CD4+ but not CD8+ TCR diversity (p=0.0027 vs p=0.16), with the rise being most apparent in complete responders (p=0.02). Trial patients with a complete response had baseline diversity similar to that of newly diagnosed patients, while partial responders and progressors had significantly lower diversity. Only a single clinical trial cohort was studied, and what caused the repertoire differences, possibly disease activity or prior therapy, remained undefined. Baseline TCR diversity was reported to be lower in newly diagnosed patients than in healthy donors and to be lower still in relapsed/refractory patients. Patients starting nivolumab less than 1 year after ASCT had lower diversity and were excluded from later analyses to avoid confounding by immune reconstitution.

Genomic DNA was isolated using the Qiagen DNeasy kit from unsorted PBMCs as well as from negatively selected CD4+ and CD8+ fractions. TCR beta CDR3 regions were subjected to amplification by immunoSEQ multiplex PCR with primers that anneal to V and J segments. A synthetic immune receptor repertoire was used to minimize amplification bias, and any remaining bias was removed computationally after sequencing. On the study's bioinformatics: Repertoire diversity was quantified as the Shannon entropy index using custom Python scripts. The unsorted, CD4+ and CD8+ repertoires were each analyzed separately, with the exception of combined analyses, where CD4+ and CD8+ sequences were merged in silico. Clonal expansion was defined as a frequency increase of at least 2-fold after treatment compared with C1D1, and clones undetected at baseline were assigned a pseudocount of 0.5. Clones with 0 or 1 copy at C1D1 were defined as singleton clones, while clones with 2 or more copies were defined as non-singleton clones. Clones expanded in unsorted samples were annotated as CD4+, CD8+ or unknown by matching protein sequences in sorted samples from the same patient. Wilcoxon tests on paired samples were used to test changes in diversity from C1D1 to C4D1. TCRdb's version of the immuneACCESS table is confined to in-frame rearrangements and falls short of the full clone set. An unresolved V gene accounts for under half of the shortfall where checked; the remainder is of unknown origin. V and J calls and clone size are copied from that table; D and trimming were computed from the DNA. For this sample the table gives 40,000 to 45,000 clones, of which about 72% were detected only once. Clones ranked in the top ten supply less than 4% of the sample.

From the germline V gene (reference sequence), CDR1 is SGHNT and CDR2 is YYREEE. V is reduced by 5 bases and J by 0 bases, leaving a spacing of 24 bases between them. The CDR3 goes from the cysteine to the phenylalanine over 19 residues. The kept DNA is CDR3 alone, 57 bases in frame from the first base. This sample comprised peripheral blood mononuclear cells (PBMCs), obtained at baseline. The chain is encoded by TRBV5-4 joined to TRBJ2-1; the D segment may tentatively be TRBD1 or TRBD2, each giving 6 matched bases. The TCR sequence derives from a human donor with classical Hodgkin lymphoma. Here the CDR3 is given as CASSLVNWGAESSYNEQFF. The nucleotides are TGTGCCAGCAGTCTAGTAAATTGGGGGGCAGAGAGCTCCTACAATGAGCAGTTCTTC. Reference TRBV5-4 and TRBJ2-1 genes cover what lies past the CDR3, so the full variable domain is ETGVTQSPTHLIKTRGQQVTLRCSSQSGHNTVSWYQQALGQGPQFIFQYYREEENGRGNFPPRFSGLQFPNYSSELNVNALELDDSALYLCASSLVNWGAESSYNEQFFGPGTRLTVL.